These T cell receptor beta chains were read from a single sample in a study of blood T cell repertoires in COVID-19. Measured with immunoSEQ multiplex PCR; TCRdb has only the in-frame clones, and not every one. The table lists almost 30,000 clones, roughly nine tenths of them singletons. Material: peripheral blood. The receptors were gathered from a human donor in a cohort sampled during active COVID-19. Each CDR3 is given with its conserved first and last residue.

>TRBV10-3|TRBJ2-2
CAISSGTSFTGELFF
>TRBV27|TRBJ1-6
CASSFTPQGARALHF
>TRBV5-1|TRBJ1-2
CASSLDRYDGYTF
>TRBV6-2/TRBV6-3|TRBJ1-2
CASSPTDNYGYTF
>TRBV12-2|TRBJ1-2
CASRLRQGRNYGYTF
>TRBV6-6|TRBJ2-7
CASTPLGPGSEQYF
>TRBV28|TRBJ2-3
CASSPRGRDTQYF
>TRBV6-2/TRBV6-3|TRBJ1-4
CASSYATGANEKLFF
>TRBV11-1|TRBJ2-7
CASSPPGQGFYEQYF
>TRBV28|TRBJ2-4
CASRGTASKNIQYF
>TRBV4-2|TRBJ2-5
CASSQEGSGGETQYF
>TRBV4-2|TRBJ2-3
CASSQDPPDTQYF
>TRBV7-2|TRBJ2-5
CASSPTSGGETQYF
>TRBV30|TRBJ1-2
CAWRGWLGRTNYGYTF
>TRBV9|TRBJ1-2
CASSDSRQGPTLANYGYTF
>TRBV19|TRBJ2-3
CASSIRAGDTQYF
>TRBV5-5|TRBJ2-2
CASSFITANTGELFF
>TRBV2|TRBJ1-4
CASSDIRGPNEKLFF
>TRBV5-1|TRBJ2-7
CASTFETGSYEQYF
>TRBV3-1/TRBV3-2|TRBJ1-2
CASSGERSTYTF
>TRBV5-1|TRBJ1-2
CASSFYRGSRLDGYTF
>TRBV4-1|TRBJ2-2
CASSSHTSTGELFF
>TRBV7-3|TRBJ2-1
CASSSFAGGSYNEQFF
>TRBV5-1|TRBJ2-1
CASSLETGEYVNEQFF
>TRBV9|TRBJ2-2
CASSIGQGTGELFF
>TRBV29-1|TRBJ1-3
CSVADRAGNTIYF
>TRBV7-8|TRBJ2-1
CASSFDEQFF
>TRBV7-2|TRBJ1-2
CASSFTGGDAYGYTF
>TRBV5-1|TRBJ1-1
CASSPTDRGPMNTEAFF
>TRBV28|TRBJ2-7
CASSPAGGLTYEQYF
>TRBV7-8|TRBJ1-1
CASSLTDRGGTEAFF
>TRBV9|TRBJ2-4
CASSARDRDHIQYF
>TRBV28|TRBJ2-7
CASSLSGGYEQYF
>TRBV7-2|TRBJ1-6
CASSLVGQGVDSPLHF
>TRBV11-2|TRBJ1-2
CASSSFAPAGTEGDYGYTF
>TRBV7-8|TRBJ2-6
CASSRGQVYSGANVLTF
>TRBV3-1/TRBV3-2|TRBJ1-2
CASTIYRKEGNYGYTF
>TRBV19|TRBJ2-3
CASSRAGPSTDTQYF
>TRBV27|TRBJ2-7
CASSLTRGTYEQYF
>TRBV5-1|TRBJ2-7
CASSSGQGRDEQYF
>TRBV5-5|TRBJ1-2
CASSLTGGNYGYTF
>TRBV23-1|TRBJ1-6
CVYLGPSSYNSPLHF
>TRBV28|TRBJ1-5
CASSLSVFTNQPQHF
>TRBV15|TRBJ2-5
CATSRALPAGAGETQYF
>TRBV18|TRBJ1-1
CASSPIAISAGSGTEAFF